Each of the 3 T cell receptor beta chains below was sequenced from the same sample in a study of CD8+ T cells in alopecia areata. In each case, RNA was isolated and then reverse transcribed into cDNA as the sequencing template. TCRdb's copy holds only in-frame clones and misses some; the assay was immunoSEQ multiplex PCR. The table shows hundreds of thousands of clones, with 55% to 70% occurring only once. As to treatment: oral pan-JAK inhibitor, 5-10 mg twice daily. The sample consisted of CD4+ T cells sorted from blood, taken at week 24, from a patient treated with tofacitinib. All receptors derive from a human donor with alopecia areata.

The V gene is TRBV19, the J gene TRBJ1-6; D unresolved. Germline CDR1 reads LNHDA; CDR2 reads SQIVND (reference sequence). V was cut by 5 bases and J by 8 bases, with 7 bases left in between. The CDR3 has 12 residues. CDR3 DNA: TGTGCCAGTAGTTTTTTAGATTCACCCCTCCACTTT. Protein product: CASSFLDSPLHF.

V usage is TRBV5-1 and J usage is TRBJ2-1, with TRBD2 matching over 8 bases. Trimming cost V 4 bases and J 6 bases; bases outside gene matches: 0. Germline V gene data show CDR1 as SGHRS and CDR2 as YFSETQ. The CDR3 contains 12 residues. The CDR3 spells CASSAGGNEQFF. DNA of the CDR3: TGCGCCAGCAGCGCGGGGGGCAATGAGCAGTTCTTC.

This clone has a handful of counts. This sequence joins TRBV29-1 and TRBJ2-1; 9 positions match TRBD1. V gave up 7 bases and J gave up 4 bases; unmatched junction bases: 5. This CDR3 comprises 13 residues. CDR1 SQVTM and CDR2 ANQGSEA come from the germline V gene. The CDR3 is CSAAGQGYNEQFF. As DNA, the CDR3 is TGCAGCGCTGCGGGACAGGGTTACAATGAGCAGTTCTTC.